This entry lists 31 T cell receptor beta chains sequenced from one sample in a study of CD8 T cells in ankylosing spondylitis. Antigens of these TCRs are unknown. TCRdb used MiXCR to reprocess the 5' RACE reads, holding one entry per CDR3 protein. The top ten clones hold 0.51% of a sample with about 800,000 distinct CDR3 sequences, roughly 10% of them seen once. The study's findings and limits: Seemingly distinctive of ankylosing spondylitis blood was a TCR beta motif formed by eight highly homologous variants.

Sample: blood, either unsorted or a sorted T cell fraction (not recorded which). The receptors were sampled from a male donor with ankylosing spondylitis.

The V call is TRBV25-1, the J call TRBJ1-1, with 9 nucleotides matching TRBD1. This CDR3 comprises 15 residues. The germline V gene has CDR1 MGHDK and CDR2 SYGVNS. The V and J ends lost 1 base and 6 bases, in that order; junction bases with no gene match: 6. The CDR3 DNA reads TGTGCCAGCAGTGAATTGGGGGGGACAGGGCCTGAAGCTTTCTTT. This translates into CASSELGGTGPEAFF.

DNA for the CDR3: TGTGCCAGCAGTTCACAGGTAGGGAACACTGAAGCTTTCTTT. It translates to CASSSQVGNTEAFF. The chain uses TRBV6-2 or TRBV6-3 and TRBJ1-1; TRBD1 might be the D (5 bases). The CDR3 is made up of 14 amino acids. From germline, CDR1 is MNHEY and CDR2 SVGEGT. V was cut by 4 bases and J by 1 base, with 10 bases left in between.

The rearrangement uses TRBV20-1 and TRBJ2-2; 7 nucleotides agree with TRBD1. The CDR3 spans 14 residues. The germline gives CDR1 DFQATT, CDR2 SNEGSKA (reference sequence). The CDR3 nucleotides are TGCAGCGCACTTCACGCCAGGGGGTCCGGGGAGCTGTTTTTT. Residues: CSALHARGSGELFF.

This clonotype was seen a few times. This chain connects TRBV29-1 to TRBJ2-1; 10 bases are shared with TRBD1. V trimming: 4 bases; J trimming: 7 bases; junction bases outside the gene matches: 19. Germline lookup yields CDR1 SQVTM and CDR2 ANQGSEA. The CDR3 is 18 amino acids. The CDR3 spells CSVGRWTGGGEGRNEQFF. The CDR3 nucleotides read TGCAGCGTTGGGCGGTGGACAGGGGGAGGGGAGGGCCGGAATGAGCAGTTCTTC.

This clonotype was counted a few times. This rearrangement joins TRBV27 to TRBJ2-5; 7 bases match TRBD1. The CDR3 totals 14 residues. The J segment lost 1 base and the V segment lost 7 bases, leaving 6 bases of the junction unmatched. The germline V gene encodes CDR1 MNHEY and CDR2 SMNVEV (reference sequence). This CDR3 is CASKRQGTQETQYF. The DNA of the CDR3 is TGTGCCAGCAAGAGACAGGGAACCCAAGAGACCCAGTACTTC.

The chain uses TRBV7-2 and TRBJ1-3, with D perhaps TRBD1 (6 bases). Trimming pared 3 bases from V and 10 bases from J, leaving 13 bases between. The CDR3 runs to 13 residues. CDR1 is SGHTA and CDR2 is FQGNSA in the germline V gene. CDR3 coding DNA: TGTGCCAGCAGCTTCCGACAGGCCCAGACCATATATTTT. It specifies CASSFRQAQTIYF.

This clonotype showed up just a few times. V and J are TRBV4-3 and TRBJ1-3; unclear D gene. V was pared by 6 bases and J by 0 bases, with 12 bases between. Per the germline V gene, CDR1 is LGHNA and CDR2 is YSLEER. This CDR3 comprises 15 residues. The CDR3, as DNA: TGCGCCAGCAGTTTGGACGCCTTCTCTGGAAACACCATATATTTT. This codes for CASSLDAFSGNTIYF.

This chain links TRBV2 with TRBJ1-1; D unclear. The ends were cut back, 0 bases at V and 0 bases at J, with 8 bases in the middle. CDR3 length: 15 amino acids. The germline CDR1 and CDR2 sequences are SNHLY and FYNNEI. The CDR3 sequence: CASSEASAMNTEAFF. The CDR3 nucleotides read TGTGCCAGCAGTGAAGCATCCGCCATGAACACTGAAGCTTTCTTT.

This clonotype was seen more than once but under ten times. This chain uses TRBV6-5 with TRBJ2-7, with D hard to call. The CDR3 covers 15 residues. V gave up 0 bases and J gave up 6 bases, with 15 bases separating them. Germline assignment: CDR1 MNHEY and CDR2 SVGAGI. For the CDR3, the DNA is TGTGCCAGCAGTTACTCCCTGTCTCGGCCAGTCGAGCAGTACTTC. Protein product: CASSYSLSRPVEQYF.

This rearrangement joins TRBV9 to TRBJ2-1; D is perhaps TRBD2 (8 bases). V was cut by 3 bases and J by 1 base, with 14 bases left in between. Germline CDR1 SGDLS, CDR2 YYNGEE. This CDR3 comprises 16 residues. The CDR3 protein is CASSAGGGQSYNEQFF. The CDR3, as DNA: TGTGCCAGCAGCGCGGGGGGGGGACAGTCCTACAATGAGCAGTTCTTC.

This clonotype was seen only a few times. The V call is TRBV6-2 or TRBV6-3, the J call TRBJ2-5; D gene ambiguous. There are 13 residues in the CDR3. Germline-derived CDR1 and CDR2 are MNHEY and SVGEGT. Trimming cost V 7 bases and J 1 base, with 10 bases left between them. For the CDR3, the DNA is TGTGCCAGCACCAAGCGCCCCCAAGAGACCCAGTACTTC. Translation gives CASTKRPQETQYF.

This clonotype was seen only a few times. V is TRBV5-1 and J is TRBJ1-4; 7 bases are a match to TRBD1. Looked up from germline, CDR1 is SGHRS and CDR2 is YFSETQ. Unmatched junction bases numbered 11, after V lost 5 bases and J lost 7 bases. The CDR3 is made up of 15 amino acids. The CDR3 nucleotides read TGCGCCAGCAGTCAAACAGGGGCAGGAGGTGAAAAACTGTTTTTT. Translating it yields CASSQTGAGGEKLFF. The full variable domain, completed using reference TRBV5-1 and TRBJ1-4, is KAGVTQTPRYLIKTRGQQVTLSCSPISGHRSVSWYQQTPGQGLQFLFEYFSETQRNKGNFPGRFSGRQFSNSRSEMNVSTLELGDSALYLCASSQTGAGGEKLFFGSGTQLSVL.

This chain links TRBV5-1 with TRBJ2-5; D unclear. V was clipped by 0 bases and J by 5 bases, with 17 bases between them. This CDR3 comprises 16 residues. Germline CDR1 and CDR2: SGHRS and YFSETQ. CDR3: CASSLADEGGVETQYF. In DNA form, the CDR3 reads TGCGCCAGCAGCTTGGCCGACGAAGGTGGGGTGGAGACCCAGTACTTC.

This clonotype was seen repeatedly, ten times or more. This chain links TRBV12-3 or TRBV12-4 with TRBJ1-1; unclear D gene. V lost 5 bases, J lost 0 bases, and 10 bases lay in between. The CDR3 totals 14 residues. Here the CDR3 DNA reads TGTGCCAGCAGTCTGAGCGGGGTGAACACTGAAGCTTTCTTT. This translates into CASSLSGVNTEAFF.

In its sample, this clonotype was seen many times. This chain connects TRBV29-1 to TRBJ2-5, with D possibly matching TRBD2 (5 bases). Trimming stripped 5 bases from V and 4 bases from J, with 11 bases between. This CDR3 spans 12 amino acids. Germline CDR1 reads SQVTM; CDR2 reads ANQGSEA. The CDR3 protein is CSVYGKGETQYF. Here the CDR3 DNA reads TGCAGCGTTTACGGGAAAGGAGAGACCCAGTACTTC.

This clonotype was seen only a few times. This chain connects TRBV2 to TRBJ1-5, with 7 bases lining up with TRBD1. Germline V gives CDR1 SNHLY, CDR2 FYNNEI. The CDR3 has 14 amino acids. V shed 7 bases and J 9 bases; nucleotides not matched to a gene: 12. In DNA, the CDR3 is TGTGCCAGCACACCGGGACAGCCTCGTGGGCCCCAGCATTTT. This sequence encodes CASTPGQPRGPQHF.

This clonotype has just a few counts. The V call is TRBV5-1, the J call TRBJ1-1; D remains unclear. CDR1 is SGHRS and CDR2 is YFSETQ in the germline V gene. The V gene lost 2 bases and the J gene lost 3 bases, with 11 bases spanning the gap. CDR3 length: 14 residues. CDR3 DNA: TGCGCCAGCAGCTTATGGGAAGGGTACACTGAAGCTTTCTTT. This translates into CASSLWEGYTEAFF.

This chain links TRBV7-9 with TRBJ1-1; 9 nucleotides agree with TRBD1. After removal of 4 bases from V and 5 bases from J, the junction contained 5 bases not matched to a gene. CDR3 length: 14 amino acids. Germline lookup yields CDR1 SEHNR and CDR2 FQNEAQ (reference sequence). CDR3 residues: CASSWGQGWTEAFF. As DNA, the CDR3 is TGTGCCAGCAGCTGGGGACAGGGATGGACTGAAGCTTTCTTT.

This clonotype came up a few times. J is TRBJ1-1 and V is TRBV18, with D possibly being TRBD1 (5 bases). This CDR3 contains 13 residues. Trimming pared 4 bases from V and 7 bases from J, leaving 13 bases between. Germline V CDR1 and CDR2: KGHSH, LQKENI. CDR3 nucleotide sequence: TGTGCCAGCTCACTGGACACGGGAGGTGAAGCTTTCTTT. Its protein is CASSLDTGGEAFF.

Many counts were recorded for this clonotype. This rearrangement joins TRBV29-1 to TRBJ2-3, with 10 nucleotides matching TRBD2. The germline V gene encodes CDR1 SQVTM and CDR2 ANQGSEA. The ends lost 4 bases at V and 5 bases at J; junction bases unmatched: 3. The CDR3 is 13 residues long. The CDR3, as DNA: TGCAGCGTTGGGAGACTAGCGGGAGATACGCAGTATTTT. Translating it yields CSVGRLAGDTQYF.

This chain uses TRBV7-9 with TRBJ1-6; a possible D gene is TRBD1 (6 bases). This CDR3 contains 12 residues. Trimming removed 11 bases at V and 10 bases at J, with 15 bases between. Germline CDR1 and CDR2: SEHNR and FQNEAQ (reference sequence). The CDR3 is CAGNRGLSPLHF. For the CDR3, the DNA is TGTGCCGGTAATCGGGGGCTGTCACCCCTCCACTTT.

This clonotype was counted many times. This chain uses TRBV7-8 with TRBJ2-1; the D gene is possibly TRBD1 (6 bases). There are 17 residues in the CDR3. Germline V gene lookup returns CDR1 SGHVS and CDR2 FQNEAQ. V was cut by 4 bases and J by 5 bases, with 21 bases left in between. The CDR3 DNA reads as TGTGCCAGCAGCTCCCCCCCGGGCAGGGGATACGACAATGAGCAGTTCTTC. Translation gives CASSSPPGRGYDNEQFF. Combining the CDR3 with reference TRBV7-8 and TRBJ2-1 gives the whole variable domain GAGVSQSPRYKVAKRGQDVALRCDPISGHVSLFWYQQALGQGPEFLTYFQNEAQLDKSGLPSDRFFAERPEGSVSTLKIQRTQQEDSAVYLCASSSPPGRGYDNEQFFGPGTRLTVL.

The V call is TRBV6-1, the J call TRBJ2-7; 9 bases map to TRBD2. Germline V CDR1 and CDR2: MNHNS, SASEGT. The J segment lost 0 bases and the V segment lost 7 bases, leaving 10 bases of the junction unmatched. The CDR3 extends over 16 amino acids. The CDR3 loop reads CASKPSGAPSSYEQYF. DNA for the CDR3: TGTGCCAGCAAGCCTAGCGGGGCCCCATCCTCCTACGAGCAGTACTTC.

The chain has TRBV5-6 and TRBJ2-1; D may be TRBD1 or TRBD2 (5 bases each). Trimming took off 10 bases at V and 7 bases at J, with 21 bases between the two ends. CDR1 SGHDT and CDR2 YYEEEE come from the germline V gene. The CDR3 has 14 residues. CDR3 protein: CARSRIGTPNEQFF. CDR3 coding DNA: TGTGCCCGTAGTAGGATCGGGACCCCAAATGAGCAGTTCTTC.

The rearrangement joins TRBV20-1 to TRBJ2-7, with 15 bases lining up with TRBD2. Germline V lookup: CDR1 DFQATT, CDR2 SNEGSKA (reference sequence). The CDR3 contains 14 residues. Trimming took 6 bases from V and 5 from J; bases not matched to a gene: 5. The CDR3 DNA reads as TGCAGTGCCGACGGGACTAGCGGGGGGAACGAGCAGTACTTC. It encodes CSADGTSGGNEQYF.

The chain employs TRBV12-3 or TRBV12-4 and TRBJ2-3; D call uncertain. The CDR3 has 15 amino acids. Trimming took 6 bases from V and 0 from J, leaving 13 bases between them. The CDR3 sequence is CASRLPWPSTDTQYF. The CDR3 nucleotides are TGTGCCAGCAGACTCCCGTGGCCGAGCACAGATACGCAGTATTTT.

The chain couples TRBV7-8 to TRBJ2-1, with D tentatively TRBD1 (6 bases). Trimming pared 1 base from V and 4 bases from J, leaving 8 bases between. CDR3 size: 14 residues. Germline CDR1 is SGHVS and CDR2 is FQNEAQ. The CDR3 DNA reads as TGTGCCAGCAGCTTAGAGGACAGATACAATGAGCAGTTCTTC. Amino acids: CASSLEDRYNEQFF.

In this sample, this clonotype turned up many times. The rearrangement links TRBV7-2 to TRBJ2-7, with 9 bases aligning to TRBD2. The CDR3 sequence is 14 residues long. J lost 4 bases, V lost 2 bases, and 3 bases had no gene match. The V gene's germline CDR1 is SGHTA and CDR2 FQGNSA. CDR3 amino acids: CASSLYSGSYEQYF. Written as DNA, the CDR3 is TGTGCCAGCAGCTTATATAGCGGGAGTTACGAGCAGTACTTC.

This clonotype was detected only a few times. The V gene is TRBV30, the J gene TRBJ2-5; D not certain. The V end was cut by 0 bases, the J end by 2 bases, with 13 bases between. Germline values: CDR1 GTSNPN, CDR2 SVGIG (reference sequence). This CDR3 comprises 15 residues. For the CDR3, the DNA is TGTGCCTGGAGTGTACTGTCGGCCCTACAAGAGACCCAGTACTTC. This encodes CAWSVLSALQETQYF. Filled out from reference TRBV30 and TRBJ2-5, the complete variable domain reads SQTIHQWPATLVQPVGSPLSLECTVEGTSNPNLYWYRQAAGRGLQLLFYSVGIGQISSEVPQNLSASRPQDRQFILSSKKLLLSDSGFYLCAWSVLSALQETQYFGPGTRLLVL.

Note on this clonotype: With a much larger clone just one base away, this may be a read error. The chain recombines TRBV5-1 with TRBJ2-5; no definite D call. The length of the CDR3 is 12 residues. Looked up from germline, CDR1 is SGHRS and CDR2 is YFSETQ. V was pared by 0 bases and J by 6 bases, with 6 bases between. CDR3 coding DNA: TGCGCCAGCAGCTTGGGGAAGAAGACCCAGTACTTC. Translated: CASSLGKKTQYF.

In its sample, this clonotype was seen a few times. CDR3 nucleotides: TGCAGTGCTCCTGGACTAGCGGGGCCGGGGGGTGAGCAGTTCTTC. Translated, it gives CSAPGLAGPGGEQFF. This sequence joins TRBV20-1 and TRBJ2-1, with 12 bases that match TRBD2. The CDR3 is 15 amino acids. Germline CDR1 DFQATT, CDR2 SNEGSKA (reference sequence). The J segment lost 9 bases and the V segment lost 5 bases, leaving 11 bases of the junction unmatched.